This TCR beta chain was identified in a study of CD8 T cells in Susac syndrome. Random-hexamer reverse transcription was applied to roughly 0.5 to 1 ug RNA. An immunoSEQ multiplex PCR generated amplified TCR beta CDR3 products spanning 54 Vbeta and 13 Jbeta. TCRdb itself ran the immunoSEQ multiplex PCR reads through MiXCR, one entry per CDR3 protein. The top ten clones hold roughly 0.099% of a sample with approximately 170,000 distinct CDR3 sequences, roughly 95% of them seen once. Trimming took 4 bases from V and 0 from J, leaving 13 bases between them. Germline-derived CDR1 and CDR2 are MNHEY and SVGEGT. CDR3 length: 16 residues. TCR beta sequencing was performed on blood CD8+ and CD4+ T cells. The multiple sclerosis controls were treatment-naive patients affected by stable or active relapsing-remitting disease. It was negative isolation that provided the CD8+ and CD4+ T cells, whereas TEMRA cells were enriched by FACS.

This clonotype was seen once. This receptor was taken from a human donor with multiple sclerosis. V gene TRBV6-2 or TRBV6-3 combines with J gene TRBJ1-5; no clear D. Sequences were obtained from CD4+ T cells from PBMCs. The CDR3 DNA reads TGTGCCAGCAGTTGGTCAGGAACTTATAGCAATCAGCCCCAGCATTTT. It translates to CASSWSGTYSNQPQHF.